The entry below describes one T cell receptor (beta chain). Trimming removed 6 bases from V and 4 bases from J; junction bases left unmatched: 13. Germline CDR1 and CDR2: DFQATT and SNEGSKA (reference sequence). The CDR3 has 15 amino acids. This entry belongs to a study of T cell repertoires in cytomegalovirus infection. Looking at the study overall: Public TCR beta signatures indicated both CMV infection and matching HLA type.

From the reads, TCRdb called clonotypes with MiXCR, one entry per CDR3 protein. The table lists some 180,000 distinct CDR3 sequences, about 15% of them singletons. The V and J genes are TRBV20-1 and TRBJ1-2, with 8 bases lining up with TRBD1. The sequenced material came from CD8+ T cells from PBMCs. The clonotype originates from a human donor in good health (CMV status not recorded). Some clones in this sample may be carry-over from other donors' samples. The CDR3 DNA is TGCAGTGCACTAGGGCCAGGGGGCACGAGCTATGGCTACACCTTC. Encoded protein: CSALGPGGTSYGYTF.